These T cell receptor beta chains were read from a single sample in a study of T cell repertoires in cytomegalovirus infection. TCRdb re-called the reads with MiXCR, one entry per CDR3 protein. The table has about 260,000 distinct CDR3 sequences, approximately 9% seen once; the top ten hold roughly 16%. The specimen sequenced was PBMCs. These TCRs come from a human donor in good health (CMV status not recorded). Some clones in this sample may be carry-over from other donors' samples. Each CDR3 is given with its conserved first and last residue. D genes are given only for firm matches. Some rows mark clone size as missing; the rest say once, few, many or name a class of expanded clone.

D gene	V gene	clone size	J gene	CDR3 protein	CDR3 DNA
NA	TRBV7-9	NA	TRBJ1-2	CASSLEWYTF	TGTGCCAGCAGCTTAGAGTGGTACACCTTC
TRBD1	TRBV7-6	many	TRBJ2-7	CASSSLGGTGIYEQYF	TGTGCCAGCAGCTCCCTCGGCGGGACAGGGATCTACGAGCAGTACTTC
NA	TRBV19	NA	TRBJ2-1	CASSIRNEQFF	TGTGCCAGTAGTATTCGGAATGAGCAGTTCTTC
NA	TRBV7-2	many	TRBJ1-2	CASSRTSLDYGYTF	TGTGCCAGCAGCCGGACATCCTTGGACTATGGCTACACCTTC
TRBD2	TRBV7-2	many	TRBJ2-1	CASSPGISGGAGEQFF	TGTGCCAGCAGCCCAGGGATTAGCGGGGGGGCTGGTGAGCAGTTCTTC
TRBD1	TRBV7-9	NA	TRBJ1-1	CASILQGSNTEAFF	TGTGCCAGCATCTTACAGGGGAGCAATACTGAAGCTTTCTTT
TRBD1	TRBV7-8	many	TRBJ2-7	CASSTRDSRGEQYF	TGTGCCAGCAGCACCCGGGACAGTAGAGGCGAGCAGTACTTC
NA	TRBV12-3/TRBV12-4	many	TRBJ1-1	CASSLKGDTEAFF	TGTGCCAGCAGTTTGAAGGGGGACACTGAAGCTTTCTTT
TRBD1	TRBV7-2	many	TRBJ1-4	CASNLGTGEGEKLFF	TGTGCCAGCAACTTAGGGACAGGGGAAGGTGAAAAACTGTTTTTT
NA	TRBV12-3/TRBV12-4	many	TRBJ2-5	CASSGHGETQYF	TGTGCCAGCAGTGGGCATGGAGAGACCCAGTACTTC
NA	TRBV20-1	few	TRBJ1-2	CSARALDYGYTF	TGCAGTGCTAGAGCCCTGGACTATGGCTACACCTTC
NA	TRBV7-2	few	TRBJ1-5	CASSARQGNQPQHF	TGTGCCAGCAGCGCCCGACAGGGCAATCAGCCCCAGCATTTT
TRBD1	TRBV7-9	many	TRBJ2-7	CASSPGTGKDRQYF	TGTGCCAGCAGCCCCGGGACAGGGAAGGATCGGCAGTACTTC
TRBD2	TRBV7-9	many	TRBJ2-2	CASSPWGLENTGELFF	TGTGCCAGCAGCCCGTGGGGACTAGAGAACACCGGGGAGCTGTTTTTT
TRBD1	TRBV7-2	many	TRBJ1-2	CASSSSRDREDGYTF	TGTGCCAGCAGCTCTAGCCGGGACAGGGAAGATGGCTACACCTTC
NA	TRBV20-1	few	TRBJ2-5	CSARDAASYETQYF	TGCAGTGCTAGAGATGCGGCTAGCTACGAGACCCAGTACTTC
NA	TRBV19	many	TRBJ1-5	CASSINSSPQPQHF	TGTGCCAGTAGTATTAACAGCTCGCCTCAGCCCCAGCATTTT
NA	TRBV20-1	many	TRBJ1-5	CSASSRGGRNQPQHF	TGCAGTGCATCAAGTCGTGGGGGGAGAAATCAGCCCCAGCATTTT
NA	TRBV7-2	many	TRBJ1-1	CASSLAADASEAFF	TGTGCCAGCAGCTTGGCGGCAGACGCTTCGGAAGCTTTCTTT
NA	TRBV20-1	many	TRBJ1-4	CSAAGTTNEKLFF	TGCAGTGCCGCAGGAACAACTAATGAAAAACTGTTTTTT
NA	TRBV19	many	TRBJ1-2	CASAFQRQGQNYGYTF	TGTGCCAGTGCCTTCCAACGACAAGGGCAAAACTATGGCTACACCTTC
TRBD1	TRBV7-9	NA	TRBJ1-1	CASTVRAGGRTEAFF	TGTGCCAGCACCGTACGGGCAGGGGGCCGGACTGAAGCTTTCTTT
TRBD1	TRBV12-3/TRBV12-4	many	TRBJ1-1	CASSFPGGEAFAAEAFF	TGTGCCAGCAGTTTCCCAGGGGGCGAGGCTTTCGCCGCTGAAGCTTTCTTT
NA	TRBV7-2	many	TRBJ1-2	CASSLGDRTNGYTF	TGTGCCAGCAGCTTAGGAGACAGGACTAATGGCTACACCTTC
NA	TRBV20-1	few	TRBJ2-3	CSARVMRALTDTQYF	TGCAGTGCTAGAGTGATGCGAGCCCTCACAGATACGCAGTATTTT
NA	TRBV7-2	many	TRBJ2-3	CASSSPVTSTDTQYF	TGTGCCAGCAGCTCCCCAGTCACTAGCACAGATACGCAGTATTTT
NA	TRBV7-2	many	TRBJ2-6	CASSGRRSGANVLTF	TGTGCCAGCAGCGGCCGCCGCTCTGGGGCCAACGTCCTGACTTTC
TRBD1	TRBV5-1	few	TRBJ2-1	CASSSASGTGLNEQFF	TGCGCCAGCAGCTCCGCCTCCGGGACAGGGTTAAATGAGCAGTTCTTC
TRBD1	TRBV12-3/TRBV12-4	few	TRBJ1-1	CASTLTGVNTEAFF	TGTGCCAGCACCCTTACAGGGGTGAACACTGAAGCTTTCTTT
TRBD2	TRBV12-3/TRBV12-4	NA	TRBJ2-4	CASAGNGGAVNIQYF	TGTGCCAGCGCGGGAAACGGGGGGGCTGTTAACATTCAGTACTTC